The entry that follows covers one TCR beta chain sequence. Trimming shortened V by 0 bases and J by 5 bases, and 11 bases separated the two germline ends. The length of the CDR3 is 14 residues. Looked up from germline, CDR1 is LGHDT and CDR2 is YNNKEL (reference sequence). The sample originates from a study of blood T cell repertoires in COVID-19. Study-level information: Samples of COVID-19 (acute and convalescent) were obtained from the United States, Italy and Spain.

Patients at the Seattle site were enrolled during active infection and followed longitudinally. Method: immunoSEQ multiplex PCR; TCRdb's copy keeps in-frame clones and lacks some. The data hold about 160,000 clones, with 80% to 90% observed a single time. This sequence originates from a man aged 18 to 35 with COVID-19, enrolled during active disease. The genes are TRBV3-1 (or the pseudogene TRBV3-2) and TRBJ2-7; a weak D match, TRBD2 (6 bases). The sequencing input was peripheral blood. The CDR3 DNA sequence: TGTGCCAGCAGCCAAGATCGGAGGGCCCACGAGCAGTACTTC. Amino acid sequence: CASSQDRRAHEQYF.